This T cell receptor beta chain was recorded in a study of cytomegalovirus exposure and HLA in healthy donors. The primer mix had 60 Vbeta and 13 Jbeta primers. Only in-frame clones appear in the TCRdb table, and some are missing; sequencing was by immunoSEQ multiplex PCR. The data contain about 160,000 clones, around 72% of them singletons. Participants comprised healthy donors of bone marrow. The study, taken as a whole, reports: Among the CMV-associated chains, a few were confirmed in vitro as specific for CMV antigens.

This clone was picked up a small number of times. Antigen: not known. The CDR3 length is 16 residues. CDR1 is MGHRA and CDR2 is YSYEKL in the germline V gene. Trimming removed 3 bases from V and 4 bases from J; junction bases left unmatched: 4. The sequence derives from a middle-aged man in good health and CMV-seropositive. V and J are TRBV4-1 and TRBJ2-2; 11 positions agree with TRBD2. Specimen: PBMCs. CDR3 DNA sequence: TGCGCCAGCAGCCAGGTAGCGGGGGGGCTCACCGGGGAGCTGTTTTTT. Translating gives CASSQVAGGLTGELFF.